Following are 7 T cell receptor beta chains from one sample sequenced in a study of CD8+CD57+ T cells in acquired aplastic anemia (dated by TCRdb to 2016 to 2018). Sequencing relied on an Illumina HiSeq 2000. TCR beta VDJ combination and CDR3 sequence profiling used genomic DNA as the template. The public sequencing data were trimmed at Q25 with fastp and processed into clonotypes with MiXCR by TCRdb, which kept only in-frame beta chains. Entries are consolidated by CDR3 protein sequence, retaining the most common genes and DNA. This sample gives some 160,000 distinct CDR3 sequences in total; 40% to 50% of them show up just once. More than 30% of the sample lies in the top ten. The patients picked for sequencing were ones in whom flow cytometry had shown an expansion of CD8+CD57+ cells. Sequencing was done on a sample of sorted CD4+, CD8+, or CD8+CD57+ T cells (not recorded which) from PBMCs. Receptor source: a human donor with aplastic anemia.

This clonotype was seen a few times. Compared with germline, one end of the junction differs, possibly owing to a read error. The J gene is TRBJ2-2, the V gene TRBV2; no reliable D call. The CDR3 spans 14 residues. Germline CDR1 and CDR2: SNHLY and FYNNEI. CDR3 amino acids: CATSPRAATGELFF. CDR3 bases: TGTGCCACCAGTCCCCGGGCCGCTACCGGGGAGCTGTTTTTT.

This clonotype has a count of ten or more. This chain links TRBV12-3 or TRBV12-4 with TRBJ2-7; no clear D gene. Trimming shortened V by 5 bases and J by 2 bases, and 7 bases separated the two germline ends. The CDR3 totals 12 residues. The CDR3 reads CASSNRAYEQYF. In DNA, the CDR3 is TGTGCCAGCAGTAATAGGGCCTACGAGCAGTACTTC.

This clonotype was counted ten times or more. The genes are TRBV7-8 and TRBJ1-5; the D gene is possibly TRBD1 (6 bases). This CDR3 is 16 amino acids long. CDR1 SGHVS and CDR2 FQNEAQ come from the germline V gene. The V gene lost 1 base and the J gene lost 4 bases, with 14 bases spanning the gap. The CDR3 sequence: CASSLEHQGRNQPQHF. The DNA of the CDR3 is TGTGCCAGCAGCTTAGAGCACCAGGGGCGTAATCAGCCCCAGCATTTT. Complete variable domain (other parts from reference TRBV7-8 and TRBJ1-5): GAGVSQSPRYKVAKRGQDVALRCDPISGHVSLFWYQQALGQGPEFLTYFQNEAQLDKSGLPSDRFFAERPEGSVSTLKIQRTQQEDSAVYLCASSLEHQGRNQPQHFGDGTRLSIL.

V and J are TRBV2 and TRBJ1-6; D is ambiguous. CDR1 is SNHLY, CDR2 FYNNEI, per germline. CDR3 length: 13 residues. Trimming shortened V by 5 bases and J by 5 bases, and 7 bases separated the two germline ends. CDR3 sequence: CASSSLNNSPLHF. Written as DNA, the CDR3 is TGTGCCAGCAGTTCACTAAATAATTCACCCCTCCACTTT.

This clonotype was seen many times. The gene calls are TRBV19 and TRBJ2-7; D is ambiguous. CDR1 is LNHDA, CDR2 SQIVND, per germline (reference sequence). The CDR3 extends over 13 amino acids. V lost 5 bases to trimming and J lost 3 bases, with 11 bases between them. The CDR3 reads CASSRSFYYEQYF. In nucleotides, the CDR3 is TGTGCCAGTAGTCGTAGCTTTTACTACGAGCAGTACTTC.

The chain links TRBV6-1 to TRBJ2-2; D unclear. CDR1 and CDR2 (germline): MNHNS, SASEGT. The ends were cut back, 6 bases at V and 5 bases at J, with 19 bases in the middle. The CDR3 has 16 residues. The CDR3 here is CASRSDFQKRTGELFF. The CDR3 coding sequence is TGTGCCAGCAGGTCCGACTTTCAAAAACGGACCGGGGAGCTGTTTTTT.

The CDR3 sequence: CAISERVNTEAFF. As DNA, the CDR3 is TGTGCCATCAGTGAAAGGGTGAACACTGAAGCTTTCTTT. The chain is built from TRBV10-3 and TRBJ1-1; D is uncertain. The CDR3 length is 13 residues. Germline-derived CDR1 and CDR2 are ENHRY and SYGVKD. V was trimmed by 3 bases and J by 0 bases, leaving 5 bases between them.